The TCR beta chain under discussion was sequenced for a study of T cells in Graves' hyperthyroidism and ophthalmopathy (dated by TCRdb to about 2019). In the study overall: To identify TCR V-J signatures that set the groups apart, the researchers used a discovery cohort of about a hundred patients, made up of 40 to 45 with Graves' ophthalmopathy and around 58 with stable Graves' hyperthyroidism. An independent validation cohort of 18 to 20 hyperthyroidism patients and 15 or so patients who later progressed to ophthalmopathy tested prospective prediction of ophthalmopathy. The approximately 100 discovery patients were divided at random into training and test sets in a 7:3 ratio. In six Graves' hyperthyroidism patients, the study also compared T-cell repertoires from thyroid tissue with T-cell repertoires from blood. After blood sampling, hyperthyroidism patients were treated with methimazole at a starting dose of 30 mg daily, and ophthalmopathy patients were treated with high-dose intravenous methylprednisolone. According to the paper, TCR Vbeta CDR3 sequencing was carried out on some 130 peripheral blood samples, which came from more than 40 ophthalmopathy, around 75 hyperthyroidism and roughly 17 progressor patients.

For CDR1 and CDR2, the germline V gene (reference sequence) lists LNHDA and SQIVND. Cut back by 7 bases and 6 bases, the V and J ends lie 18 bases apart. The cysteine opens and the phenylalanine closes a CDR3 of 14 amino acids. Only CDR3 DNA remains: 42 bases, in frame from the first base. Exclusion was applied to patients with uncontrolled infections, other autoimmune diseases, pregnancy or lactation. Diagnoses relied on clinical symptoms, serum thyroxine and TRAb, thyroid ultrasound and orbital computed tomography. Total RNA was extracted using Trizol reagent, and RNA quality was assessed on an Agilent 2100 Bioanalyzer. TCR beta CDR3 regions were amplified from RNA transcripts. The TCR CDR3 was subjected to a first round of RT-PCR using the HTBI primer set and the Qiagen OneStep RT-PCR kit. Libraries were constructed in a second round of multiplex PCR, after which size selection and purification were carried out. Paired-end sequencing of the libraries was performed with 100 bp reads on an Illumina HiSeq2000. The original pipeline was this. SOAPnuke was used to process the raw data, removing reads that contained adapters or uncalled bases, had a mean Phred below 15, or lacked an exact match to the constant primer or identifier. High-quality paired reads were merged using COPE v1.2.5, and each unique nucleotide sequence was defined as a clonotype. MiTCR v1.1 was used to align clonotypes to the IMGT TRBV, TRBD and TRBJ reference segments. Only V-J combinations with frequency above 0.0001, covering 99.2% of repertoires, were analysed. The TCS score was defined as F50 (clonal expansion) divided by E x V (chaos), with BLOSUM62-based TCRdist calculated between CDR3 peptides within each V-J. Welch's t-statistics and random forest reduced fewer than 600 V-J features to under 15, which were used in a naive Bayes classifier (R e1071). Thyroid-blood repertoire similarity was quantified with the Morisita-Horn index. In TCRdb, the public reads were trimmed at Q25 with fastp and aligned with MiXCR, with productive beta chains retained. When rows share a CDR3 protein, they turn into one entry using the most common DNA and genes. In this record, the V and J calls reflect TCRdb's handling and not the investigators' own analysis. The sample profile shows roughly 500,000 distinct CDR3 sequences; 35% to 50% of them were found once. The ten top clones hold about 45% of the sample.

This clonotype has ten or more counts. Its antigen remains unidentified. The record has no base qualities; no much larger clone is one base away. The research as a whole found: Sample size was not statistically predetermined, and investigators were not blinded to group allocation. Ophthalmopathy was separated from stable hyperthyroidism by a 13 V-J signature model, with 85% to 90% sensitivity and about 81% specificity obtained in cross-validation and 80%/75% obtained in testing. In validation, progression to ophthalmopathy was predicted by the model with 70% to 71% sensitivity and 72% to 85% specificity, a median of 6.5 months before onset. Blood samples also contained most of the expanded thyroid clonotypes (frequency above 0.001), which suggests that blood repertoires may reflect thyroid immune responses.

Sequenced sample: peripheral blood or thyroid tissue (not recorded which). The sequence was collected from an adult woman with Graves' disease, either hyperthyroidism or ophthalmopathy (not recorded which). This sequence uses TRBV19 and TRBJ1-2; the D region possibly corresponds to TRBD1 (5 bases align). The nucleotides are TGTGCCAGTACCAACTGGGACCAAATCAATGGCTACACCTTC. Its translation is CASTNWDQINGYTF.